The TCR beta chain under discussion was sequenced for a study of T cell repertoires in cytomegalovirus infection. TCRdb reprocessed the reads via MiXCR and lists one record per CDR3 protein. The table has about 260,000 distinct CDR3 sequences, around 15% seen once. Note on this clonotype: Its matching antigen is unknown.

Study-wide points: CMV-specific TCR beta clonotypes restricted by HLA-C dominated the ex vivo response.

The source material was PBMCs. This TCR derives from a human donor in good health (CMV status not recorded). Some clones in this sample may be carry-over from other donors' samples.

CDR3 DNA: TGCAGCGTTGAGGGGGAAAGAAGTGGGGAGCAGTTCTTC. It yields the protein CSVEGERSGEQFF. The V and J genes are TRBV29-1 and TRBJ2-1; the D call may be TRBD1 or TRBD2 (5 bases each). The CDR3 extends over 13 amino acids. CDR1 SQVTM and CDR2 ANQGSEA come from the germline V gene. Trimming removed 3 bases at V and 10 bases at J, with 16 bases between.